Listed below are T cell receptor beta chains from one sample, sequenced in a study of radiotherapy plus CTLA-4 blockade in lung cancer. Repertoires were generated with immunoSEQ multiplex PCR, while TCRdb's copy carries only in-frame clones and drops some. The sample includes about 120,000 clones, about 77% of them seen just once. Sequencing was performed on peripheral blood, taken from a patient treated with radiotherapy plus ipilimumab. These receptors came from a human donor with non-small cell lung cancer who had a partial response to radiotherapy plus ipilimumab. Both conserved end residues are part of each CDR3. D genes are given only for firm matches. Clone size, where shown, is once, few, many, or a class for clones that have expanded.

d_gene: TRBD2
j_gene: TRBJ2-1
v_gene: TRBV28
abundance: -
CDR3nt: TGTGCCAGCAGTTTAATTAGCGGGAGCCGTAATGAGCAGTTCTTC
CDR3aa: CASSLISGSRNEQFF

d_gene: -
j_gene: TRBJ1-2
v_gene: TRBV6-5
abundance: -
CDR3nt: TGTGCCAGCCTAAACCAGGTTGATGGCTACACCTTC
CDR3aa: CASLNQVDGYTF

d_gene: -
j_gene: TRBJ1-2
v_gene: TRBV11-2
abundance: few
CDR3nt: TGTGCCAGCAGCTTCGGCGGATCCGGATATGGCTACACCTTC
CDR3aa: CASSFGGSGYGYTF

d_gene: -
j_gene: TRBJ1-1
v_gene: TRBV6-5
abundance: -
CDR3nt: TGTGCCAGCAGTTACTCTTTACTTAACGAAGCTTTCTTT
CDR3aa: CASSYSLLNEAFF

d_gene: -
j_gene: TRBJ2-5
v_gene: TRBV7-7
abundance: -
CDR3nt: TGTGCTAGCAGCTTAAGGGGGGGATTGGAGACCCAGTACTTC
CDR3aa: CASSLRGGLETQYF

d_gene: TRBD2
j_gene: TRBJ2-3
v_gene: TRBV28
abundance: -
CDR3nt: TGTGCCAGCAGTCTCTCCGGGGGGGGGACAGATACGCAGTATTTT
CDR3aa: CASSLSGGGTDTQYF

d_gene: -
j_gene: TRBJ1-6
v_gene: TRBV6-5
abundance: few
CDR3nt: TGTGCCAGCAGAGATCCGGGTCAAGATAATTCACCCCTCCACTTT
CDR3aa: CASRDPGQDNSPLHF

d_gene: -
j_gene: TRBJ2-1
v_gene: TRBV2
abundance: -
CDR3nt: TGTGCCAGCACCCAGGGGACGGTCTACTACAATGAGCAGTTCTTC
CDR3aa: CASTQGTVYYNEQFF

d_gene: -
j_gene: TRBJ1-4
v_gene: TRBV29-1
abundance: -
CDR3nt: TGCAGCGTTGGTGTGTGGGGGCCGGAGAATGAAAAACTGTTTTTT
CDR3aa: CSVGVWGPENEKLFF

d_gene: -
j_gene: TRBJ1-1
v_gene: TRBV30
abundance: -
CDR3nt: TGTGCCTGGAGTTTCAATCAGGGCAGCGAAGCTTTCTTT
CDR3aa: CAWSFNQGSEAFF

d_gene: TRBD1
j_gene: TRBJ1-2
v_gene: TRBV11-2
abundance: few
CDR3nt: TGTGCCAGCAGCTTACAAGTGGGGACAGGGTGGGGCTACACCTTC
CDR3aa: CASSLQVGTGWGYTF

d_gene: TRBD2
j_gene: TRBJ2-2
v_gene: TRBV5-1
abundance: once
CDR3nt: TGCGCCAGCAGCTTGGTTCGCGCGGGAGCCGGGGAGCTGTTTTTT
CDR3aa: CASSLVRAGAGELFF

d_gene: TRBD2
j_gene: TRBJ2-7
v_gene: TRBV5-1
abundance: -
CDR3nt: TGCGCCGGAAGCGGGAGCCCCTACGAGCAGTACTTC
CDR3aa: CAGSGSPYEQYF

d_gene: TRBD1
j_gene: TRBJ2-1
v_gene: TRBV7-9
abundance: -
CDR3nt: TGTGCCAGCAGCTTAGAAGACAGGGGGCCGGGGAATGAGCAGTTCTTC
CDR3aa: CASSLEDRGPGNEQFF

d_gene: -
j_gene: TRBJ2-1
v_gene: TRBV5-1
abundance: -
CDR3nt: TGCGCCAGCAGCTTGGGTGACTCGAGTACAACGAATGAGCAGTTCTTC
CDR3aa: CASSLGDSSTTNEQFF

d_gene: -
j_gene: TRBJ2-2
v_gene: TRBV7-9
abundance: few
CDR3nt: TGTGCCAGCAGCCGCAGGGGGGCGAACACCGGGGAGCTGTTTTTT
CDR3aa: CASSRRGANTGELFF

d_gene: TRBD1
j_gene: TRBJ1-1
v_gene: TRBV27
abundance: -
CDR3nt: TGTGCCAGCAGTACCCGGGACAGGGGCGACACTGAAGCTTTCTTT
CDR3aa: CASSTRDRGDTEAFF

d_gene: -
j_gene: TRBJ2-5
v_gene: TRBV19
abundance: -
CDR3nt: TGTGCCAGTAGTATAGGGGACTGGTACCAAGAGACCCAGTACTTC
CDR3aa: CASSIGDWYQETQYF

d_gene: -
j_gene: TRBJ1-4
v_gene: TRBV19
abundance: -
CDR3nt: TGTGCCAGTAAGGGCTTCGTTGGGACACCTGAAAAACTGTTTTTT
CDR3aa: CASKGFVGTPEKLFF

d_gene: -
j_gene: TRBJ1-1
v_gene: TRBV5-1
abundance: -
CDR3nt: TGCGCCAGCAGCTTGGCCGTACATTTTAACAGGGAAGCTTTCTTT
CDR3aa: CASSLAVHFNREAFF

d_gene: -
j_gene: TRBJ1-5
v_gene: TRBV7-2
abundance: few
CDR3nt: TGTGCCAGCAGCCCCAGGGAGGGTGGCAATCAGCCCCAGCATTTT
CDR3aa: CASSPREGGNQPQHF

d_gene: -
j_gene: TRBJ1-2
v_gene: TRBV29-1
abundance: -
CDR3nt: TGCAGCGTTGAGGATGAGGGTTATGTCGTAGGCTACACCTTC
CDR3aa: CSVEDEGYVVGYTF

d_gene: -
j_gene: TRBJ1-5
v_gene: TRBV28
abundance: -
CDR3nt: TGTGCCAGCAGTTTGACAGGAGGAGGAATTCAGCCCCAGCATTTT
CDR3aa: CASSLTGGGIQPQHF

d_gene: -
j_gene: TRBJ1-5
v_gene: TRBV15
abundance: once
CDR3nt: TGTGCCACCATGGCTGGACAGCAAAGCAATCAGCCCCAGCATTTT
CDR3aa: CATMAGQQSNQPQHF

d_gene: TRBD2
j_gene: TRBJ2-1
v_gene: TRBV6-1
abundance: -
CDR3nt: TGTGCCAGCAGTGAATCGGGTAGCGGGAGGTGGCAGGAGCAGTTCTTC
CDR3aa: CASSESGSGRWQEQFF

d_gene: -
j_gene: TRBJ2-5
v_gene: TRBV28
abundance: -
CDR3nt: TGTGCCAGCAGTCCCCCGACTCGGACCCAGTACTTC
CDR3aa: CASSPPTRTQYF

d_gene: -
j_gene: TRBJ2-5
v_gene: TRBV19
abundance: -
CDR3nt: TGTGCCAGTAGACCCCGGATCGGGGAGACCCAGTACTTC
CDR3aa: CASRPRIGETQYF